These 5 T cell receptor beta chains came from one sample sequenced in a study of shared clonotypes between healthy human individuals. Assay: immunoSEQ multiplex PCR; the TCRdb copy retains only in-frame clones and omits some. The sample lists about 1.1 million clones, 75% to 85% occurring once. Material for sequencing was memory CD4+ T cells from PBMCs. Stated subset: CD45RA-negative fraction. These receptors originate from a young man in good health. Some clones in this sample may be carry-over from other donors' samples.

V gene TRBV6-6 combines with J gene TRBJ1-1, with 9 bases that match TRBD1. Germline V CDR1 and CDR2: MNHNY, SVGAGI (reference sequence). J gave up 5 bases and V 10 bases, and 11 bases lay outside the gene matches. This CDR3 is built from 14 residues. The CDR3 region has the DNA TGTGCCACCGACGTGGACAGGGGAGGAACTGAAGCTTTCTTT. It yields the protein CATDVDRGGTEAFF.

In regard to this clone: The same CDR3 also results from other DNA sequences found in this sample. The chain links TRBV7-9 to TRBJ1-5, with a tentative D call TRBD1 (6 bases). Germline V lookup: CDR1 SEHNR, CDR2 FQNEAQ (reference sequence). The CDR3 runs 14 residues. V gave up 5 bases and J gave up 4 bases, with 12 bases separating them. CDR3 amino acids: CASSQGGGNQPQHF. Written as DNA, the CDR3 is TGTGCCAGCAGCCAAGGGGGGGGTAATCAGCCCCAGCATTTT.

The rearrangement joins TRBV19 to TRBJ2-7; no firm D call. The germline V gene has CDR1 LNHDA and CDR2 SQIVND (reference sequence). The V end lost 6 bases, the J end lost 0 bases, and 12 bases lay between the germline ends. The CDR3 covers 14 residues. CDR3 protein: CASRPTHSSYEQYF. CDR3 sequence (DNA): TGTGCCAGTAGGCCGACCCATAGCTCCTACGAGCAGTACTTC.

DNA of the CDR3: TGTGCCAGCAGCCCCTTGGGACTTTCACCCCTCCACTTT. It specifies CASSPLGLSPLHF. The chain recombines TRBV7-9 with TRBJ1-6, with D maybe TRBD1 (5 bases). The ends were cut back, 5 bases at V and 9 bases at J, with 11 bases in the middle. This CDR3 is built from 13 residues. From germline, CDR1 is SEHNR and CDR2 FQNEAQ (reference sequence).

The chain recombines TRBV2 with TRBJ2-3; D uncertain. V shed 6 bases and J shed 0 bases, with 13 bases lying between them. There are 15 residues in the CDR3. Germline values: CDR1 SNHLY, CDR2 FYNNEI. CDR3: CASSDPGVSTDTQYF. The CDR3 DNA sequence: TGTGCCAGCAGCGACCCGGGCGTGAGCACAGATACGCAGTATTTT.